This is a list of T cell receptor beta chains from one sample in a study of tumor and adjacent non-tumor tissue in lung cancer. TCRdb processed the multiplex PCR reads anew with MiXCR; each CDR3 protein has one entry. This sample has approximately 75,000 distinct CDR3 sequences, with more than 60% found just once. The sequenced material came from lung tumor tissue. The receptors stem from a woman between 50 and 59 years old with non-small cell lung cancer. The CDR3 runs from the conserved cysteine through the conserved F or W. D genes are given only for firm matches. The size field is filled for only some rows; it gives once, few, many or a size class.

j_call v_call clone_size d_call cdr3_aa cdr3_nt
TRBJ2-7 TRBV6-7 - - CDCSSAAPRGPYEQYF TGTGACTGCAGTTCCGCAGCGCCTAGGGGTCCCTACGAGCAGTACTTC
TRBJ2-5 TRBV6-2/TRBV6-3 - TRBD2 CASTPLVGLEAIQYF TGTGCCAGCACACCACTAGTGGGACTAGAAGCGATCCAGTACTTC
TRBJ2-7 TRBV28 - TRBD2 CATSNGLAGVGSSYEQYF TGTGCCACCAGCAACGGATTAGCGGGAGTAGGGAGCTCCTACGAGCAGTACTTC
TRBJ2-5 TRBV5-5 - - CARSRGHQEAQYF TGTGCCAGGAGCCGAGGACACCAAGAGGCCCAGTACTTC
TRBJ2-7 TRBV28 - - CVSSHPGPYEQYF TGTGTCAGCTCCCATCCGGGACCCTACGAGCAGTACTTC
TRBJ2-7 TRBV11-1 - TRBD1 CTGSRTGAASYEQYF TGTACCGGCAGCCGGACAGGGGCGGCCTCCTATGAGCAGTACTTC
TRBJ2-5 TRBV20-1 once TRBD1 CSARPDRVGQETQSF TGCAGTGCTAGACCGGACAGGGTGGGCCAAGAGACCCAGTCCTTC
TRBJ2-7 TRBV11-2 medium-sized TRBD1 CASSLSTGTGAYEQYF TGTGCCAGCAGCTTGTCAACCGGGACAGGGGCCTACGAGCAGTACTTC
TRBJ2-7 TRBV28 - TRBD1 CASSMVGGTGTYEQYF TGTGCCAGCAGTATGGTGGGGGGGACAGGGACCTACGAACAGTACTTC
TRBJ2-5 TRBV11-2 - TRBD2 CANCLRIGTSLETQYF TGTGCTAACTGCCTCAGAATCGGGACTAGCCTGGAGACCCAGTACTTC
TRBJ2-1 TRBV11-2 - TRBD2 CANSLGGIAGLGEEFF TGTGCCAACAGCCTCGGTGGGATAGCGGGATTAGGTGAGGAGTTCTTC
TRBJ2-3 TRBV19 - TRBD2 CASNNFAGDGYGTDTQYF TGTGCCAGTAATAATTTTGCGGGAGACGGATATGGAACAGATACGCAGTATTTT
TRBJ1-1 TRBV7-9 many - CASSLKANTEAFF TGTGCCAGCAGCTTGAAGGCGAACACTGAAGCTTTCTTT
TRBJ1-5 TRBV27 - - CASSLSSGGQPQHF TGTGCCAGCAGTTTATCGTCCGGTGGTCAGCCCCAGCATTTT
TRBJ2-1 TRBV7-9 - - CASRYLTPGVSFPNEQFF TGTGCCAGCAGGTACCTCACCCCAGGGGTGAGTTTTCCCAATGAGCAGTTCTTC
TRBJ1-1 TRBV6-1 - TRBD1 CVSSTSGTGTTEAFF TGTGTCAGCAGTACCTCTGGGACAGGGACCACTGAAGCTTTCTTT
TRBJ1-1 TRBV10-1 few - CASSESGITEAIF TGCGCCAGTAGTGAGTCGGGCATCACTGAAGCTATCTTT
TRBJ2-7 TRBV11-2 - - CASSLTSGSSYEQCF TGTGCCAGCAGCTTAACGAGTGGGAGCTCCTACGAGCAGTGCTTC